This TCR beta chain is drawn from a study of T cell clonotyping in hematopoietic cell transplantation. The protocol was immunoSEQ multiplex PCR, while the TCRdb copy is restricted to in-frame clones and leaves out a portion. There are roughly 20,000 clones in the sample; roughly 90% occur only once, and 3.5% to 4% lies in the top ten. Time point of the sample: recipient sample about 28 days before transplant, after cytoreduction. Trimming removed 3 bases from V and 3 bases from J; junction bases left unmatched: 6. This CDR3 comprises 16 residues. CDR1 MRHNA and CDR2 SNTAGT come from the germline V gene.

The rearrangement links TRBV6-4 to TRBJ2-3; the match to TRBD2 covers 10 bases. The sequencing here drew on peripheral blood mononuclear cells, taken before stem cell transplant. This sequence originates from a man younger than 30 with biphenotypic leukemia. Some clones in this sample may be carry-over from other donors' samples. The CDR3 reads CASSELSSGGTDTQYF. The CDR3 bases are TGTGCCAGCAGTGAACTTTCTAGCGGGGGAACAGATACGCAGTATTTT.